This T cell receptor (beta chain) was captured in a study of CD8+ T cells in alopecia areata. Germline V gives CDR1 SQVTM, CDR2 ANQGSEA. The V end was cut by 6 bases, the J end by 14 bases, with 24 bases between. This CDR3 is 13 amino acids long. Once RNA had been extracted, it was reverse transcribed into cDNA to act as the sequencing template. Only in-frame clones appear in the TCRdb table, and some are missing; sequencing was by immunoSEQ multiplex PCR. The table records a few hundred thousand clones, roughly three fifths of them present only once. This clone appeared a single time. Sample: CD8+ T cells sorted from blood. J is TRBJ2-3 and V is TRBV29-1; D tentatively reads TRBD1 or TRBD2 (5 bases each). The sequence was obtained from a human donor in good health. The CDR3 reads CSVHTGTPDPPYF. Here the CDR3 DNA reads TGCAGCGTACACACCGGGACCCCTGACCCCCCGTATTTT.